Below are 18 T cell receptor beta chains sequenced from a single sample in a study of shared clonotypes between healthy human individuals. Some clones are missing from TCRdb's copy, which holds only in-frame ones; the method was immunoSEQ multiplex PCR. The profile shows over a million clones, more than 75% of them singletons. Material: memory CD4+ T cells from PBMCs. Subset reported: CD45RA-negative fraction. The receptors were sampled from a man between 18 and 35 years old in good health. Some clones in this sample may be carry-over from other donors' samples.

The J gene is TRBJ2-7, the V gene TRBV28; 7 bases match TRBD2. The junction had 9 bases not matched to a gene; V was cut back by 2 bases and J by 5 bases. The CDR3 runs to 15 residues. Per germline, CDR1 MDHEN and CDR2 SYDVKM. In nucleotides, the CDR3 is TGTGCCAGCAGTTTACTTGCGGGAGTGGTAAACGAGCAGTACTTC. Residues: CASSLLAGVVNEQYF.

The rearrangement uses TRBV6-5 and TRBJ2-7; D is uncertain. The germline V gene encodes CDR1 MNHEY and CDR2 SVGAGI. V shed 0 bases and J shed 7 bases, with 16 bases lying between them. This CDR3 spans 15 amino acids. CDR3 sequence reads: CASSYSGTIVGEQYF. The CDR3 coding sequence is TGTGCCAGCAGTTACTCCGGTACCATCGTGGGAGAGCAGTACTTC.

The rearrangement links TRBV28 to TRBJ1-1; no clear D. The CDR3 runs 12 residues. Trimming took off 2 bases at V and 9 bases at J, with 10 bases between the two ends. Germline assignment: CDR1 MDHEN and CDR2 SYDVKM. CDR3 in amino acids: CASSLVVGQAFF. Written as DNA, the CDR3 is TGTGCCAGCAGTTTAGTTGTGGGCCAAGCTTTCTTT.

This chain uses TRBV5-6 with TRBJ2-7; the D gene is possibly TRBD2 (6 bases). Germline CDR1 is SGHDT and CDR2 is YYEEEE. The CDR3 is 12 residues long. Trimming stripped 2 bases from V and 12 bases from J, with 15 bases between. DNA for the CDR3: TGTGCCAGCAGCTTTCGGGGACTCGAGGGGTACTTC. It translates to CASSFRGLEGYF.

The rearrangement joins TRBV7-9 to TRBJ1-5; TRBD1 agrees at 10 bases. The CDR3 totals 17 residues. Germline CDR1 is SEHNR and CDR2 is FQNEAQ (reference sequence). Trimming cost V 4 bases and J 2 bases; bases outside gene matches: 8. The CDR3 here is CASSSRTGGRGNQPQHF. The DNA for the CDR3 is TGTGCCAGCAGCTCTAGGACAGGGGGTAGGGGCAATCAGCCCCAGCATTTT.

This clone was counted many times. The chain combines TRBV21-1 with TRBJ2-1; TRBD2, the table's D call, lacks a check against the DNA. TRBV21-1 constitutes a pseudogene. The CDR3 contains 13 residues. CDR3: CASKREGWYEQFF. Written as DNA, the CDR3 is TGTGCCAGCAAGCGGGAGGGCTGGTATGAGCAGTTCTTC.

This clone was found a few times. This chain joins TRBV2 and TRBJ2-3; D unresolved. The germline gives CDR1 SNHLY, CDR2 FYNNEI. This CDR3 contains 14 residues. Deletions cut 2 bases from V and 6 bases from J, with 12 bases between. This CDR3 is CASSELGLGDTQYF. CDR3 DNA: TGTGCCAGCAGTGAATTAGGGTTGGGGGATACGCAGTATTTT.

The chain couples TRBV7-9 to TRBJ2-5; TRBD2 aligns across 13 bases. The CDR3 extends over 16 amino acids. The ends lost 3 bases at V and 2 bases at J; junction bases unmatched: 3. CDR1 SEHNR and CDR2 FQNEAQ come from the germline V gene (reference sequence). This CDR3 is CASSLRTSGGQETQYF. CDR3 bases: TGTGCCAGCAGCTTGCGGACTAGCGGGGGTCAAGAGACCCAGTACTTC.

The rearrangement uses TRBV27 and TRBJ1-1; D remains ambiguous. The CDR3 consists of 13 residues. The germline V and J ends were trimmed by 3 bases and 1 base, with 6 bases remaining between them. Germline V gene data show CDR1 as MNHEY and CDR2 as SMNVEV (reference sequence). The CDR3 spells CASSFVQNTEAFF. Written as DNA, the CDR3 is TGTGCCAGCAGTTTTGTCCAGAACACTGAAGCTTTCTTT.

CDR3 coding DNA: TGTGCCAGCAGTATAACGGGGACGGGGCTGAGGGCTTTCTTT. It codes for CASSITGTGLRAFF. This rearrangement joins TRBV27 to TRBJ1-1; TRBD1 is a possible D gene (5 bases). V was cut by 5 bases and J by 11 bases, with 21 bases left in between. Germline CDR1 MNHEY, CDR2 SMNVEV (reference sequence). The length of the CDR3 is 14 residues.

This clone was seen a handful of times. A much larger clone differs by one base, so this may be a read error. This specimen includes other DNA sequences encoding the same CDR3. The chain recombines TRBV5-1 with TRBJ2-3, with no clear D. The CDR3 is made up of 13 amino acids. V was clipped by 0 bases and J by 3 bases, with 5 bases between them. Germline CDR1 SGHRS, CDR2 YFSETQ. CDR3 sequence reads: CASSLEGTDTQYF. The CDR3 region has the DNA TGCGCCAGCAGCTTGGAGGGAACAGATACGCAGTATTTT.

This clone was seen a few times. The CDR3 protein is CASSYAPGVGAFF. The CDR3 nucleotides read TGTGCCAGCAGTTACGCCCCAGGAGTGGGAGCTTTCTTT. The chain employs TRBV6-5 and TRBJ1-1; D is unclear. The CDR3 covers 13 residues. Germline V gene sequence: CDR1 MNHEY, CDR2 SVGAGI. V lost 2 bases to trimming and J lost 10 bases, with 14 bases between them.

The chain is built from TRBV9 and TRBJ2-7, with TRBD2 matching over 11 bases. V trimming: 2 bases; J trimming: 0 bases; junction bases outside the gene matches: 7. The CDR3 consists of 17 residues. Germline V CDR1 and CDR2: SGDLS, YYNGEE. The CDR3 DNA reads as TGTGCCAGCAGCGTGGGGGGACTAGCGGAGAGCTCCTACGAGCAGTACTTC. Translation: CASSVGGLAESSYEQYF.

The gene calls are TRBV7-8 and TRBJ2-5; 10 bases align to TRBD1. The J segment lost 6 bases and the V segment lost 7 bases, leaving 11 bases of the junction unmatched. Germline CDR1 reads SGHVS; CDR2 reads FQNEAQ. This CDR3 spans 15 amino acids. The CDR3 DNA sequence: TGTGCCAGCACAGAAAGGGCGGGACAGGGGCAGACCCAGTACTTC. Encoded protein: CASTERAGQGQTQYF.

Details on this clone: Other DNA sequences in this sample translate to the same CDR3. The CDR3 nucleotides read TGTGCCAGCAGCCTCCGACAGAACACTGAAGCTTTCTTT. Encoded protein: CASSLRQNTEAFF. The rearrangement links TRBV7-2 to TRBJ1-1; D is ambiguous. Germline V gene sequence: CDR1 SGHTA, CDR2 FQGNSA. The CDR3 consists of 13 residues. Trimming shortened V by 5 bases and J by 1 base, and 8 bases separated the two germline ends.

The genes are TRBV13 and TRBJ2-1; TRBD2 agrees at 10 bases. The germline CDR1 and CDR2 sequences are PRHDT and FYEKMQ (reference sequence). After removal of 5 bases from V and 8 bases from J, the junction contained 6 bases not matched to a gene. The CDR3 is 14 residues long. The CDR3 DNA reads TGTGCCAGCAGCAGACCAGCGGGAGGGTATGAGCAGTTCTTC. This sequence encodes CASSRPAGGYEQFF.

V and J are TRBV27 and TRBJ1-5; 8 positions match TRBD1. The V gene's germline CDR1 is MNHEY and CDR2 SMNVEV (reference sequence). This CDR3 is built from 14 residues. V lost 5 bases and J lost 3; bases outside the gene matches: 3. The CDR3 sequence is CASSRTGNNQPQHF. As DNA, the CDR3 is TGTGCCAGCAGTAGGACAGGGAACAATCAGCCCCAGCATTTT.

This rearrangement joins TRBV5-1 to TRBJ2-5, with D possibly being TRBD1 or TRBD2 (5 bases each). CDR1 is SGHRS, CDR2 YFSETQ, per germline. The V end was cut by 7 bases, the J end by 0 bases, with 16 bases between. This CDR3 comprises 15 residues. The CDR3: CASGAGRGDQETQYF. CDR3 sequence (DNA): TGCGCCAGCGGGGCCGGGCGAGGGGACCAAGAGACCCAGTACTTC.